Presented here are 19 T cell receptor beta chains from one specimen sequenced in a study of blood T cell repertoires in COVID-19. TCRdb's copy holds only in-frame clones and misses some; the assay was immunoSEQ multiplex PCR. Among hundreds of thousands of clones, 70% to 90% were seen once, and the ten largest hold approximately 3%. The sequenced material came from peripheral blood. Every receptor here comes from a woman aged 30 to 39 with COVID-19, enrolled during active disease.

The chain carries TRBV4-2 and TRBJ2-1; the match to TRBD2 covers 9 bases. V was pared by 1 base and J by 8 bases, with 12 bases of the junction left unmatched. The germline gives CDR1 LGHNA, CDR2 YNFKEQ. This CDR3 contains 17 residues. CDR3 loop: CASSQAPAGGPLDEQFF. CDR3 coding DNA: TGTGCCAGCAGCCAAGCCCCGGCGGGGGGGCCTCTAGATGAGCAGTTCTTC.

The chain carries TRBV20-1 and TRBJ2-3; 11 bases map to TRBD2. V was pared by 3 bases and J by 2 bases, with 4 bases of the junction left unmatched. Germline CDR1 reads DFQATT; CDR2 reads SNEGSKA (reference sequence). This CDR3 has 15 amino acids. The CDR3 sequence: CSASASGRLTDTQYF. CDR3 bases: TGCAGTGCTAGTGCTAGCGGGAGGCTCACAGATACGCAGTATTTT.

This chain links TRBV6-5 with TRBJ1-1, with TRBD1 matching over 8 bases. This CDR3 is built from 15 residues. CDR1 and CDR2 (germline): MNHEY, SVGAGI. J was trimmed by 0 bases and V by 4 bases; bases with no gene match: 4. The CDR3 loop is CASSFSGGMNTEAFF. CDR3 in DNA: TGTGCCAGCAGTTTCTCAGGGGGCATGAACACTGAAGCTTTCTTT.

This clone was found many times. The V gene is TRBV5-1, the J gene TRBJ2-7, with D perhaps matching TRBD2 (6 bases). From germline, CDR1 is SGHRS and CDR2 YFSETQ. This CDR3 contains 15 residues. Deletions cut 0 bases from V and 3 bases from J, with 13 bases between. The CDR3 is CASSLEPSVSYEQYF. The CDR3, as DNA: TGCGCCAGCAGCTTGGAGCCTAGCGTTAGCTACGAGCAGTACTTC.

This chain joins TRBV11-2 and TRBJ2-1; tentative D call: TRBD1 (6 bases). The CDR3 length is 14 residues. V lost 6 bases to trimming and J lost 4 bases, with 13 bases between them. CDR1 is SGHAT, CDR2 FQNNGV, per germline. The CDR3 protein is CASRTRGWYNEQFF. CDR3 bases: TGTGCCAGCAGAACCAGGGGCTGGTACAATGAGCAGTTCTTC.

Only a few counts were recorded for this clone. J is TRBJ2-1 and V is TRBV11-2, with 7 bases fitting TRBD2. The length of the CDR3 is 13 residues. Germline V gene lookup returns CDR1 SGHAT and CDR2 FQNNGV. The trim removed 6 bases at V and 5 bases at J, leaving 4 bases unmatched. Here the CDR3 reads CASSGGRDNEQFF. For the CDR3, the DNA is TGTGCCAGCAGTGGGGGGAGGGACAATGAGCAGTTCTTC.

The V call is TRBV10-3, the J call TRBJ2-2; perhaps TRBD1 as D (6 bases). The CDR3 loop spans 13 amino acids. Germline CDR1 is ENHRY and CDR2 is SYGVKD. V lost 2 bases, J lost 7 bases, and 8 bases lay in between. CDR3 sequence reads: CAISEQGRGELFF. The CDR3 DNA reads TGTGCCATCAGTGAGCAGGGGCGCGGGGAGCTGTTTTTT.

The count of this clone is one. The chain employs TRBV30 and TRBJ2-5; 11 bases match TRBD2. Germline lookup yields CDR1 GTSNPN and CDR2 SVGIG (reference sequence). With 4 bases clipped from V and 10 bases from J, the junction kept 11 bases outside the gene matches. The CDR3 is 14 residues long. CDR3 sequence: CAWKAVAGGRDQYF. DNA for the CDR3: TGTGCCTGGAAGGCGGTAGCGGGAGGGCGGGACCAGTACTTC.

The gene calls are TRBV27 and TRBJ2-1; 10 bases are a match to TRBD2. The V gene end was trimmed by 5 bases and the J gene end by 11 bases; junction bases not matched to a gene: 6. Germline lookup yields CDR1 MNHEY and CDR2 SMNVEV (reference sequence). This CDR3 has 13 amino acids. The CDR3 region is CASSDLAGDKQFF. The CDR3 bases are TGTGCCAGCAGTGATCTAGCGGGGGATAAGCAGTTCTTC.

On this clone: The DNA is left out, because the CDR3 cannot be placed on it with certainty; the CDR3 is given as TCRdb lists it. The chain combines TRBV21-1 with TRBJ2-3; the table assigns TRBD2, which was not confirmed against the DNA. TRBV21-1 is a listed pseudogene. The CDR3 is 15 residues long, ends included. CDR3 residues: CASTPWGEGTDTQYF.

The chain recombines TRBV4-3 with TRBJ2-1, with D maybe TRBD2 (6 bases). CDR3 size: 13 residues. Trimming shortened V by 6 bases and J by 3 bases, and 9 bases separated the two germline ends. Germline V gene data show CDR1 as LGHNA and CDR2 as YSLEER. As DNA, the CDR3 is TGCGCCAGCAGGGGGGAGGACTACAATGAGCAGTTCTTC. Translated: CASRGEDYNEQFF.

The chain couples TRBV7-2 to TRBJ2-3; 8 bases match TRBD2. CDR1 and CDR2 from the germline V gene are SGHTA and FQGNSA. V was clipped by 4 bases and J by 1 base; unmatched bases: 4. The CDR3 totals 15 residues. DNA for the CDR3: TGTGCCAGCAGCTCTTCAGCGGGGGGCACAGATACGCAGTATTTT. The encoded protein is CASSSSAGGTDTQYF.

Points on this clone: It may be a read error: a sequence one base away is much more abundant. The V and J genes are TRBV2 and TRBJ1-2; D possibly corresponds to TRBD1 (5 bases). CDR1 is SNHLY, CDR2 FYNNEI, per germline. The CDR3 is made up of 12 amino acids. V lost 6 bases, J lost 1 base, and 6 bases lay in between. The CDR3 is CASSQGNYGYTF. The CDR3 DNA reads as TGTGCCAGCAGCCAGGGTAACTATGGCTACACCTTC.

The chain employs TRBV7-9 and TRBJ1-2; D remains ambiguous. V gave up 1 base and J gave up 4 bases, with 7 bases separating them. The CDR3 sequence is 13 residues long. The V gene's germline CDR1 is SEHNR and CDR2 FQNEAQ (reference sequence). CDR3: CASSLGHSYGYTF. DNA of the CDR3: TGTGCCAGCAGCTTAGGCCACAGCTATGGCTACACCTTC.

This clone was seen once. The chain uses TRBV2 and TRBJ1-2; 7 bases are a match to TRBD1. This CDR3 has 15 amino acids. Germline V CDR1 and CDR2: SNHLY, FYNNEI. Losses at the gene ends were 6 bases for V and 4 bases for J; bases not matched to a gene: 11. The CDR3 DNA reads TGTGCCAGCAGCCTCGGGACAGCACCCTCCTATGGCTACACCTTC. This gives the protein CASSLGTAPSYGYTF. The full variable domain, with the rest looked up from reference TRBV2 and TRBJ1-2, is EPEVTQTPSHQVTQMGQEVILRCVPISNHLYFYWYRQILGQKVEFLVSFYNNEISEKSEIFDDQFSVERPDGSNFTLKIRSTKLEDSAMYFCASSLGTAPSYGYTFGSGTRLTVV.

This chain uses TRBV10-3 with TRBJ1-5, with 9 positions matching TRBD1. This CDR3 is 15 amino acids long. Germline V CDR1 and CDR2: ENHRY, SYGVKD. With V trimmed by 6 bases and J by 3 bases, 6 bases remained unmatched. The CDR3 nucleotides are TGTGCCATCAGCGGGGACAGGGACGTCAATCAGCCCCAGCATTTT. Translating it yields CAISGDRDVNQPQHF.

J is TRBJ2-5 and V is TRBV7-2, with D maybe TRBD1 (6 bases). Between the trimmed V and J ends, which lost 5 bases and 4 bases, there was a span of 11 bases. The CDR3 totals 13 residues. CDR1 is SGHTA, CDR2 FQGNSA, per germline. This chain's CDR3 is CASSPTGRETQYF. As DNA, the CDR3 is TGTGCCAGCAGCCCCACAGGGAGAGAGACCCAGTACTTC.

The rearrangement uses TRBV14 and TRBJ2-2; D gene ambiguous. Germline V lookup: CDR1 SGHDN, CDR2 FVKESK. CDR3 size: 15 residues. V lost 6 bases to trimming and J lost 0 bases, with 11 bases between them. CDR3 in amino acids: CASSLIVSNTGELFF. In DNA form, the CDR3 reads TGTGCCAGCAGTCTTATAGTCTCGAACACCGGGGAGCTGTTTTTT.

The CDR3 DNA reads TGTGCCAGCAGTTCACCGGGACAGGGTCAAGAGACCCAGTACTTC. The encoded protein is CASSSPGQGQETQYF. The chain carries TRBV28 and TRBJ2-5; 9 positions agree with TRBD1. The junction had 5 bases not matched to a gene; V was cut back by 4 bases and J by 2 bases. This CDR3 has 15 residues. Germline CDR1 and CDR2: MDHEN and SYDVKM.